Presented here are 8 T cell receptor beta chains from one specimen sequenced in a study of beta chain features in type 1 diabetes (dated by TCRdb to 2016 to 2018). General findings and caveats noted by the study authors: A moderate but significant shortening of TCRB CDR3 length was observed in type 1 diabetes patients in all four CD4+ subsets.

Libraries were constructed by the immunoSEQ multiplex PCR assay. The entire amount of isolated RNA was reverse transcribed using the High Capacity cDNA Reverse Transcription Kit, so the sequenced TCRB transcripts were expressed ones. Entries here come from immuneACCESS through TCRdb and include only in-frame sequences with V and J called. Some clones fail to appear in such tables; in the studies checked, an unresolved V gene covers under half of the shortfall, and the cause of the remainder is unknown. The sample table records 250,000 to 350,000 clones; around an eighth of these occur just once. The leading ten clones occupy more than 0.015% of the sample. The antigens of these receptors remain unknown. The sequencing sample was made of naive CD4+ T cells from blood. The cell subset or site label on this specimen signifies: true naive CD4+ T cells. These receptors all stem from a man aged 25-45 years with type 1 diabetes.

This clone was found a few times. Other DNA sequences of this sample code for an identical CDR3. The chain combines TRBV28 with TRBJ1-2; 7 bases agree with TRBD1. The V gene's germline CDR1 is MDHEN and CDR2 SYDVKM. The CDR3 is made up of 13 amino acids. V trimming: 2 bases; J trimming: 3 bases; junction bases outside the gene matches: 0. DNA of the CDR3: TGTGCCAGCAGTTTAGGGACAGACTATGGCTACACCTTC. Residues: CASSLGTDYGYTF.

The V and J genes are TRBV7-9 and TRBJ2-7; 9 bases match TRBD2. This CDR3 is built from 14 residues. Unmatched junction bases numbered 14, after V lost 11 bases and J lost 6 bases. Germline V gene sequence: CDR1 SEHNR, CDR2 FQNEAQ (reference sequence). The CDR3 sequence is CAGDSGSVPLEQYF. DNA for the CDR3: TGTGCCGGAGATAGCGGGAGTGTCCCTCTCGAGCAGTACTTC.

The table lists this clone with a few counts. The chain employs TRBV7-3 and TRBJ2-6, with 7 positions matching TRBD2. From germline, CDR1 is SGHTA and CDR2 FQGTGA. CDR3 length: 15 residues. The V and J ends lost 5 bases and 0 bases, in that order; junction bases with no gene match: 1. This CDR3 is CASSPGGSGANVLTF. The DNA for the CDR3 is TGTGCCAGCAGCCCGGGGGGCTCTGGGGCCAACGTCCTGACTTTC.

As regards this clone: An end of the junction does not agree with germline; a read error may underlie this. The CDR3 DNA follows: TGTGCCAGCAGTTTGGACGTCGCGGCCGGGGAGCTGTTTTTT. Its translation: CASSLDVAAGELFF. This chain uses TRBV5-4 with TRBJ2-2; no clear D gene. CDR3 size: 14 residues. CDR1 SGHNT and CDR2 YYREEE come from the germline V gene (reference sequence). The entire variable domain, with the rest obtained from reference TRBV5-4 and TRBJ2-2, is as follows: ETGVTQSPTHLIKTRGQQVTLRCSSQSGHNTVSWYQQALGQGPQFIFQYYREEENGRGNFPPRFSGLQFPNYSSELNVNALELDDSALYLCASSLDVAAGELFFGEGSRLTVL.

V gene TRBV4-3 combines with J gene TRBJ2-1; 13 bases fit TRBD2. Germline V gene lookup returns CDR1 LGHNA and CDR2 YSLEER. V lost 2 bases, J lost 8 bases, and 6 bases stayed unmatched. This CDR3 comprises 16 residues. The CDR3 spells CASSQTGTSGKDEQFF. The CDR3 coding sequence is TGCGCCAGCAGCCAAACCGGGACTAGCGGGAAGGATGAGCAGTTCTTC.

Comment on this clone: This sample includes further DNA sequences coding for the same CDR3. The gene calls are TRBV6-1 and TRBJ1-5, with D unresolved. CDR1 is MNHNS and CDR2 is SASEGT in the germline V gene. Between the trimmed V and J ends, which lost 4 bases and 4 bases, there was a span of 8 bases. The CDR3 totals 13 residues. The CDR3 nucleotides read TGTGCCAGCAGTGCTAACAGAAATCAGCCCCAGCATTTT. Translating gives CASSANRNQPQHF.

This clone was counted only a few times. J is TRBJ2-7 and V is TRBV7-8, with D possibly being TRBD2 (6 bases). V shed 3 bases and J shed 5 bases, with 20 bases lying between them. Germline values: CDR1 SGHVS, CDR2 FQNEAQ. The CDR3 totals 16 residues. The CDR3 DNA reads TGTGCCAGCAGCTTTCTGGGGGGACCGGGATCCAACGAGCAGTACTTC. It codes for CASSFLGGPGSNEQYF.

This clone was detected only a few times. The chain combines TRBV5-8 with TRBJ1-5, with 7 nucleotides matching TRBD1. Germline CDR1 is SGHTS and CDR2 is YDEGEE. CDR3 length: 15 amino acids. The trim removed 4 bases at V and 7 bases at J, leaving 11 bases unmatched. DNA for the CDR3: TGTGCCAGCAGCCAAGGGACAGACTTCACGCAGCCCCAGCATTTT. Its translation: CASSQGTDFTQPQHF.